The 17 T cell receptor beta chains reported below all come from one sample, sequenced in a study of beta chain features in type 1 diabetes. The study reverse transcribed the entire isolated RNA, so it sequenced expressed TCRB transcripts. The protocol was immunoSEQ multiplex PCR, while the TCRdb copy is restricted to in-frame clones and leaves out a portion. The sample lists under 950,000 clones, roughly 15% occurring once. Sequencing was done on a sample of naive CD4+ T cells from blood. The receptors were gathered from a young woman in good health.

This rearrangement joins TRBV2 to TRBJ2-7, with a possible D match to TRBD1 (6 bases). Germline loops: CDR1 SNHLY, CDR2 FYNNEI. V lost 1 base and J lost 7, with 20 bases in between. The length of the CDR3 is 16 residues. CDR3 in amino acids: CASSEGIQGFGSEQYF. The CDR3 DNA reads as TGTGCCAGCAGTGAAGGGATACAGGGCTTTGGAAGTGAGCAGTACTTC.

The table lists this clone with a few counts. CDR3 region: CASSAVGRGKTEAFF. The CDR3 DNA follows: TGTGCCAGCAGCGCGGTTGGCAGGGGAAAGACTGAAGCTTTCTTT. The V and J genes are TRBV5-4 and TRBJ1-1, with D possibly matching TRBD1 (6 bases). Germline CDR1 SGHNT, CDR2 YYREEE (reference sequence). The CDR3 length is 15 residues. V was trimmed by 4 bases and J by 5 bases, leaving 18 bases between them.

This clone showed up just a few times. This CDR3 is CASSLGQGAPPAFF. CDR3 nucleotide sequence: TGTGCCAGCAGCCTAGGACAGGGGGCACCGCCAGCTTTCTTT. The gene calls are TRBV7-9 and TRBJ1-1; 11 nucleotides line up with TRBD1. Germline CDR1 and CDR2: SEHNR and FQNEAQ (reference sequence). This CDR3 region has 14 residues. Trimming at V came to 5 bases and at J to 10 bases, leaving 9 bases not matched to a gene.

This clone was detected only a few times. V and J are TRBV7-6 and TRBJ2-3; D not resolved. Deletions cut 3 bases from V and 6 bases from J, with 7 bases between. The CDR3 length is 12 residues. Germline CDR1 is SGHVS and CDR2 is FNYEAQ. The CDR3 region is CASSFSSDTQYF. DNA for the CDR3: TGTGCCAGCAGCTTCTCTTCGGATACGCAGTATTTT.

This clone was detected only a few times. The chain carries TRBV7-2 and TRBJ1-2; D perhaps matches TRBD1 (5 bases). The germline CDR1 and CDR2 sequences are SGHTA and FQGNSA. CDR3 length equals 17 residues. V was pared by 3 bases and J by 2 bases, with 19 bases between. Here the CDR3 reads CASSFQGLKPLNYGYTF. CDR3 coding DNA: TGTGCCAGCAGCTTTCAGGGACTGAAGCCACTGAACTATGGCTACACCTTC.

This chain links TRBV23-1 with TRBJ1-2; perhaps TRBD1 as D (5 bases). TRBV23-1 is identified as an open reading frame with a role that is uncertain. The CDR3 extends over 16 amino acids. With 0 bases removed from V and 2 bases from J, the gap between germline ends came to 13 bases. The CDR3 DNA follows: TGCGCCAGCAGTCAATCCGGGTCAGGGAAGAACTATGGCTACACCTTC. This sequence encodes CASSQSGSGKNYGYTF.

This clone occurred once. The CDR3 DNA reads as TGTGCCAGCAGCCGCAACCCAGGAGATGAAAAACTGTTTTTT. Protein sequence: CASSRNPGDEKLFF. This rearrangement joins TRBV7-2 to TRBJ1-4, with D hard to call. Germline V lookup: CDR1 SGHTA, CDR2 FQGNSA. Trimming pared 5 bases from V and 6 bases from J, leaving 13 bases between. The CDR3 sequence is 14 residues long.

The gene calls are TRBV4-2 and TRBJ1-1; the D is unclear. This CDR3 spans 16 amino acids. Germline V gene lookup returns CDR1 LGHNA and CDR2 YNFKEQ. V lost 0 bases and J lost 2, with 13 bases in between. Here the CDR3 reads CASSQDLLRLNTEAFF. The CDR3 nucleotides read TGTGCCAGCAGCCAAGATCTGTTACGGCTCAACACTGAAGCTTTCTTT.

This clone was seen only a few times. The chain combines TRBV19 with TRBJ1-2, with 7 bases fitting TRBD1. V was pared by 4 bases and J by 5 bases, with 13 bases of the junction left unmatched. Germline V lookup: CDR1 LNHDA, CDR2 SQIVND (reference sequence). The CDR3 covers 16 residues. CDR3 in DNA: TGTGCCAGTAGTAGGACAGGCCCTACGTTGGGTTATGGCTACACCTTC. It translates to CASSRTGPTLGYGYTF. The entire variable domain, with the rest obtained from reference TRBV19 and TRBJ1-2, is as follows: DGGITQSPKYLFRKEGQNVTLSCEQNLNHDAMYWYRQDPGQGLRLIYYSQIVNDFQKGDIAEGYSVSREKKESFPLTVTSAQKNPTAFYLCASSRTGPTLGYGYTFGSGTRLTVV.

This clone was picked up a small number of times. V is TRBV5-4 and J is TRBJ2-2; D gene uncertain. Germline V CDR1 and CDR2: SGHNT, YYREEE (reference sequence). Deletions cut 6 bases from V and 0 bases from J, with 12 bases between. The CDR3 loop spans 15 amino acids. The chain's CDR3 is CASTTMQTNTGELFF. The CDR3, as DNA: TGTGCCAGCACCACGATGCAGACGAACACCGGGGAGCTGTTTTTT. Looking up the rest from reference TRBV5-4 and TRBJ2-2 gives the full variable domain: ETGVTQSPTHLIKTRGQQVTLRCSSQSGHNTVSWYQQALGQGPQFIFQYYREEENGRGNFPPRFSGLQFPNYSSELNVNALELDDSALYLCASTTMQTNTGELFFGEGSRLTVL.

The rearrangement joins TRBV15 to TRBJ2-7, with D tentatively TRBD2 (5 bases). Germline CDR1 reads LNHNV; CDR2 reads YYDKDF (reference sequence). The CDR3 is 15 residues long. Deletions cut 6 bases from V and 0 bases from J, with 15 bases between. CDR3 protein: CATSRRRGGSYEQYF. The DNA of the CDR3 is TGTGCCACCAGTAGAAGGCGCGGAGGCTCCTACGAGCAGTACTTC.

V usage is TRBV7-3 and J usage is TRBJ2-7, with 7 nucleotides matching TRBD1. This CDR3 spans 12 amino acids. Germline-derived CDR1 and CDR2 are SGHTA and FQGTGA. The trim removed 5 bases at V and 3 bases at J, leaving 1 base unmatched. The CDR3 is CASSRTGYEQYF. For the CDR3, the DNA is TGTGCCAGCAGCCGGACAGGCTACGAGCAGTACTTC. The whole variable domain, filled in from reference TRBV7-3 and TRBJ2-7, reads GAGVSQTPSNKVTEKGKYVELRCDPISGHTALYWYRQSLGQGPEFLIYFQGTGAADDSGLPNDRFFAVRPEGSVSTLKIQRTERGDSAVYLCASSRTGYEQYFGPGTRLTVT.

The chain employs TRBV10-3 and TRBJ2-3, with 13 bases lining up with TRBD2. The CDR3 sequence is 17 residues long. V shed 10 bases, J shed 6 bases, and the junction held 16 bases outside the gene matches. CDR1 is ENHRY and CDR2 is SYGVKD in the germline V gene. The CDR3 sequence is CATSGLAGLKVGDTQYF. In nucleotides, the CDR3 is TGTGCCACCTCGGGACTAGCGGGACTGAAAGTTGGGGATACGCAGTATTTT.

The CDR3 nucleotides are TGTGCCAGCAGCGGAACAAACTCTGGGGCCAACGTCCTGACTTTC. Translated, it gives CASSGTNSGANVLTF. This chain uses TRBV5-6 with TRBJ2-6; no firm D call. Germline V gene sequence: CDR1 SGHDT, CDR2 YYEEEE. This CDR3 contains 15 residues. V lost 4 bases and J lost 0, with 8 bases in between.

This CDR3 reads CASSPSGRGTYEQYF. The CDR3 bases are TGTGCCAGCAGCCCAAGCGGGAGGGGCACCTACGAGCAGTACTTC. The J gene is TRBJ2-7, the V gene TRBV6-5, with TRBD2 matching 10 bases. J gave up 2 bases and V 6 bases, and 7 bases lay outside the gene matches. Per the germline V gene, CDR1 is MNHEY and CDR2 is SVGAGI. The CDR3 has 15 amino acids.

V is TRBV5-6 and J is TRBJ2-1; 8 bases agree with TRBD2. The CDR3 extends over 13 amino acids. Germline trimming cut 4 bases from V and 6 bases from J; bases unmatched to any gene: 3. The V gene's germline CDR1 is SGHDT and CDR2 YYEEEE. The CDR3 sequence is CASSVGLGNEQFF. As DNA, the CDR3 is TGTGCCAGCAGCGTGGGACTAGGCAATGAGCAGTTCTTC.

V usage is TRBV28 and J usage is TRBJ2-6; D possibly matches TRBD1 or TRBD2 (5 bases each). The CDR3 is 16 residues long. The V gene lost 5 bases and the J gene lost 0 bases, with 11 bases spanning the gap. Germline CDR1 reads MDHEN; CDR2 reads SYDVKM. CDR3 nucleotide sequence: TGTGCCAGCAGTAGGGACCGTTACTCTGGGGCCAACGTCCTGACTTTC. This encodes CASSRDRYSGANVLTF. Filled out from reference TRBV28 and TRBJ2-6, the complete variable domain reads DVKVTQSSRYLVKRTGEKVFLECVQDMDHENMFWYRQDPGLGLRLIYFSYDVKMKEKGDIPEGYSVSREKKERFSLILESASTNQTSMYLCASSRDRYSGANVLTFGAGSRLTVL.